This T cell receptor (beta chain) comes out of a study of T cell clusters in autoimmune cytopenias. Study information: Per sample, median TRB depth was approximately 48,000 reads, yielding a median roughly 2,200 distinct clonotypes. The study, taken as a whole, reports: TRB repertoire shifts in secondary cytopenia and chronic lymphocytic leukemia mostly reflected lymphoma, not autoimmunity. Primary autoimmune cytopenia patients appeared to lack physiological T cell clusters present in healthy donors.

TRB was amplified by touch-down multiplex PCR, primer pools A and B combined. TCRdb reprocessed the multiplex PCR reads, with one entry per CDR3 protein and no DNA. The sample includes about 4,900 distinct CDR3 sequences. Each sample's input was about 270 ng genomic DNA, 35,000 to 40,000 genome equivalents. This clonotype shows up as medium-sized by frequency. The antigen is unknown. The CDR3 is made up of 13 amino acids. This chain links TRBV12-3 or TRBV12-4 with TRBJ1-2; TCRdb outputs TRBD1, but without DNA this stays unchecked. The material sequenced was peripheral blood. The TCR originated in a human donor with an autoimmune cytopenia or autoimmune hepatitis (not recorded which). The CDR3 is CASRGGGRYGYTF.